This TCR beta chain comes out of a study of CXCR3-negative and CXCR3-positive naive CD8 T cells (dated by TCRdb to between 2018 and 2021). Regarding the study in general: Approximately 130 million TRB reads were obtained in total, roughly 1.5 +/- 0.3 million reads per library. Diversity and physicochemical repertoire analyses covered roughly ten donors pooled from two independent experiments. The TRBV-TRBJ cluster analysis covered naive subsets from 5 donors and memory cells from 3 donors. What the authors observed across the whole study: Both naive subsets had comparably high repertoire diversity, while memory CD8+ T cells had much lower repertoire diversity. Because CXCR3 expression was partially decreased after cryopreservation, freshly isolated PBMCs were used for most assays. Naive CXCR3-negative and CXCR3-positive cells from the same donor showed similar TRBV-TRBJ usage, whereas memory cells showed distinct patterns. Compared with CXCR3-negative naive cells, CXCR3-positive naive cells had TRB CDR3s with higher hydrophobicity (lower Kidera factor 4), lower energy, and higher strength and volume indices. Because surface CD5, which is linked to self-reactivity in mice, was comparable between the naive subsets, TCR interaction strength was also inferred from the physicochemical properties of TRB CDR3s.

Reads for this sample came from a NextSeq 550. The Human TCR Profiling Kit (MiLaboratory) was used to prepare UMI-labeled 5' RACE TRB cDNA libraries. The full amount of extracted RNA was used for cDNA synthesis, and the full amount of resulting cDNA was used for PCR amplification. Libraries were prepared in parallel using an identical number of PCR cycles. Processing in the source paper ran as follows. With a requirement of at least two reads per UMI, MIGEC and MiXCR extracted about 50,000 +/- 10,000 unique UMI-labeled TRB cDNA molecules per library. An average of approximately 40,000 +/- 10,000 functional in-frame TRB CDR3 nucleotide clonotypes without stop codons was found per library. Diversity metrics, including normalized Shannon-Wiener and Chao1, were computed in VDJtools after downsampling to 5000 UMI-labeled TRB molecules per sample. Clonotype-size-weighted physicochemical properties of the central five CDR3 residues (interaction energy, strength, volume and Kidera factor 4) were computed in VDJtools. TCRdb reprocessed the sequencing reads and holds a single record per CDR3 protein sequence, with no DNA. The V and J calls were not made by the authors but by TCRdb's processing. The sample table includes over 100,000 distinct CDR3 sequences. The top ten hold 0.45% to 0.55% of the sample.

The germline V gene (reference sequence) yields SGHKS for CDR1 and YYEKEE for CDR2. From cysteine to phenylalanine, the CDR3 is 15 amino acids long. The record lacks a DNA sequence. For each CD8+ T cell subset, flow sorting was done in triplicate, and a few hundred thousand cells per subset went directly into RLT lysis buffer. To exclude memory contaminants, naive CD8+ T cells were stringently defined as CD45RO-CCR7+CD27+CD95-. Using standard density gradient centrifugation, peripheral blood mononuclear cells were isolated from buffy coats. Naive CXCR3-negative and CXCR3-positive CD8+ T cells were flow-sorted on a FACSAria III. Total RNA was extracted from sorted cells using an RNeasy Mini Kit. A word on this clonotype: Its antigen specificity is not known.

The chain is made from TRBV5-5 and TRBJ2-5; TCRdb lists TRBD1, though no DNA is available to test this call. The receptor was isolated from a human donor in good health. Some clones in this sample may be carry-over from other donors' samples. Sequenced sample: naive CXCR3- CD8+ T cells from blood. Sample cell subset or site, as interpreted from the label and publication: CD45RO-CCR7+CD27+CD95- naive CD8+ T cells lacking CXCR3 (TNR3-). The CDR3 here reads CASSAPGTDQETQYF.